What follows are 12 T cell receptor beta chains derived from one specimen sequenced in a study of blood T cell repertoires in COVID-19. Assay: immunoSEQ multiplex PCR; the TCRdb copy retains only in-frame clones and omits some. This table holds under 200,000 clones, about 80% found once. Sequences were obtained from peripheral blood. These receptors were obtained from a man aged 65 to 85 with active or convalescent COVID-19.

The rearrangement links TRBV15 to TRBJ2-1; 11 bases are shared with TRBD2. Looked up from germline, CDR1 is LNHNV and CDR2 is YYDKDF (reference sequence). The V segment lost 1 base and the J segment 4 bases; nucleotides outside the gene matches: 3. CDR3 length equals 16 residues. CDR3 sequence (DNA): TGTGCCACCAGCAGAGGTGGGACTAGCGGATACAATGAGCAGTTCTTC. Residues: CATSRGGTSGYNEQFF.

This CDR3 reads CASSLEVPGPALNYGYTF. The CDR3 DNA reads TGTGCCAGCAGCTTAGAGGTCCCAGGCCCGGCTCTTAACTATGGCTACACCTTC. V and J are TRBV7-9 and TRBJ1-2; D unclear. CDR3 length: 18 residues. The V end was cut by 1 base, the J end by 1 base, with 19 bases between. Germline CDR1 is SEHNR and CDR2 is FQNEAQ (reference sequence).

The chain couples TRBV18 to TRBJ2-3; 8 nucleotides agree with TRBD1. CDR1 KGHSH and CDR2 LQKENI come from the germline V gene. The CDR3 runs to 15 residues. V dropped 5 bases and J dropped 0; count of bases not matched to a gene: 4. The CDR3 DNA sequence: TGTGCCAGCTCAACTCGACAGGGGAGCACAGATACGCAGTATTTT. This codes for CASSTRQGSTDTQYF.

V and J are TRBV7-9 and TRBJ1-5; TRBD1 agrees at 8 bases. Germline CDR1 reads SEHNR; CDR2 reads FQNEAQ (reference sequence). The trim removed 4 bases at V and 7 bases at J, leaving 3 bases unmatched. This CDR3 is built from 13 residues. The chain's CDR3 is CASSSQGAQPQHF. CDR3 coding DNA: TGTGCCAGCAGCTCCCAGGGGGCCCAGCCCCAGCATTTT. The full variable domain, its missing parts supplied by reference TRBV7-9 and TRBJ1-5, is DTGVSQNPRHKITKRGQNVTFRCDPISEHNRLYWYRQTLGQGPEFLTYFQNEAQLEKSRLLSDRFSAERPKGSFSTLEIQRTEQGDSAMYLCASSSQGAQPQHFGDGTRLSIL.

The rearrangement uses TRBV15 and TRBJ1-1; 9 bases line up with TRBD1. Trimming removed 0 bases from V and 4 bases from J; junction bases left unmatched: 9. The CDR3 loop spans 17 amino acids. The germline CDR1 and CDR2 sequences are LNHNV and YYDKDF (reference sequence). For the CDR3, the DNA is TGTGCCACCAGCAGAGATGGAGGGACAGGGACGCCCACTGAAGCTTTCTTT. Amino acids: CATSRDGGTGTPTEAFF. Drawing the rest from reference TRBV15 and TRBJ1-1, the complete variable domain is DAMVIQNPRYQVTQFGKPVTLSCSQTLNHNVMYWYQQKSSQAPKLLFHYYDKDFNNEADTPDNFQSRRPNTSFCFLDIRSPGLGDTAMYLCATSRDGGTGTPTEAFFGQGTRLTVV.

The chain's CDR3 is CSFSGGPANTQYF. CDR3 in DNA: TGCAGCTTTAGCGGGGGGCCCGCAAATACGCAGTATTTT. The rearrangement joins TRBV29-1 to TRBJ2-3; 10 positions match TRBD2. The V gene end was trimmed by 8 bases and the J gene end by 7 bases; junction bases not matched to a gene: 9. Germline V lookup: CDR1 SQVTM, CDR2 ANQGSEA. The CDR3 length is 13 residues.

This chain connects TRBV7-9 to TRBJ2-1; perhaps TRBD2 as D (5 bases). Germline values: CDR1 SEHNR, CDR2 FQNEAQ (reference sequence). Trimming shortened V by 2 bases and J by 4 bases, and 18 bases separated the two germline ends. CDR3 length: 17 residues. CDR3 nucleotides: TGTGCCAGCAGCTTACGCGGGCGGTCCGAGGTATACAATGAGCAGTTCTTC. It is translated as CASSLRGRSEVYNEQFF.

The J gene is TRBJ1-2, the V gene TRBV27; TRBD1 is a possible D gene (6 bases). The ends were cut back, 8 bases at V and 4 bases at J, with 14 bases in the middle. The germline V gene encodes CDR1 MNHEY and CDR2 SMNVEV (reference sequence). The CDR3 is made up of 13 amino acids. CDR3 sequence: CASWYREGYGYTF. Here the CDR3 DNA reads TGTGCCAGCTGGTACAGGGAGGGCTATGGCTACACCTTC.

The chain carries TRBV7-6 and TRBJ1-1, with a possible D match to TRBD1 (5 bases). There are 13 residues in the CDR3. From germline, CDR1 is SGHVS and CDR2 FNYEAQ. Trimming took 5 bases from V and 0 from J, leaving 7 bases between them. DNA for the CDR3: TGTGCCAGCAGCCAGGACATGAACACTGAAGCTTTCTTT. It encodes CASSQDMNTEAFF.

On this clone: Its ends do not fully match the called genes, so a read error is possible. This sequence joins TRBV10-3 and TRBJ1-2; D is perhaps TRBD1 (5 bases). The CDR3 totals 13 residues. Germline values: CDR1 ENHRY, CDR2 SYGVKD. The CDR3 protein is CAISEWTSVGALF. The CDR3 coding sequence is TGTGCCATCAGTGAGTGGACCAGTGTTGGGGCCCTCTTC.

CDR3 nucleotides: TGTGCCTGGTCCTTTTCTGCAACTAATGAAAAACTGTTTTTT. Translation: CAWSFSATNEKLFF. The chain has TRBV30 and TRBJ1-4; D uncertain. Per the germline V gene, CDR1 is GTSNPN and CDR2 is SVGIG (reference sequence). V lost 5 bases to trimming and J lost 0 bases, with 10 bases between them. The CDR3 covers 14 residues.

V usage is TRBV30 and J usage is TRBJ2-1, with TRBD2 matching 12 bases. With 1 base clipped from V and 0 bases from J, the junction kept 10 bases outside the gene matches. CDR1 and CDR2 (germline): GTSNPN, SVGIG (reference sequence). CDR3 size: 19 residues. CDR3 nucleotide sequence: TGTGCCTGGAGTGGAAGTCTAGCGGGAGGGCCCAGCTCCTACAATGAGCAGTTCTTC. Protein sequence: CAWSGSLAGGPSSYNEQFF.